There are a few counts of the clone carrying this TCR beta chain. What it binds is not known. TCR beta cDNA libraries included unique molecular identifiers. TCRdb reprocessed the PCR reads via MiXCR and lists one record per CDR3 protein. The table has fewer than 850,000 distinct CDR3 sequences, 25% to 30% seen once. The sample originates from a study of post-analysis software for immune sequencing data. Overall study findings and caveats: Comparison with controls showed significantly lower normalized Chao1 diversity in multiple sclerosis patients. Co-batched samples clustered tightly together by F measure. TRBV segments more frequent in patients than in controls numbered roughly 5 and included TRBV5-6, TRBV5-1 and TRBV20-1.

This CDR3 has 16 residues. From germline, CDR1 is SGHRS and CDR2 YFSETQ. With 1 base removed from V and 1 base from J, the gap between germline ends came to 13 bases. The V and J genes are TRBV5-1 and TRBJ2-3, with D maybe TRBD2 (7 bases). This TCR derives from a girl aged 10 to 17 with multiple sclerosis. Sample: blood. The CDR3 DNA sequence: TGCGCCAGCAGCTTGATTCGGGGGGCGGGCACAGATACGCAGTATTTT. It specifies CASSLIRGAGTDTQYF. The variable domain in full, completed from reference TRBV5-1 and TRBJ2-3, reads KAGVTQTPRYLIKTRGQQVTLSCSPISGHRSVSWYQQTPGQGLQFLFEYFSETQRNKGNFPGRFSGRQFSNSRSEMNVSTLELGDSALYLCASSLIRGAGTDTQYFGPGTRLTVL.